The rows below give T cell receptor beta chains drawn from one sample of a study of blood T cell repertoires in COVID-19. Here immunoSEQ multiplex PCR was the method, and the copy in TCRdb shows in-frame clones only, minus some. This sample has roughly 120,000 clones; approximately 80% occur once, and the top ten carry about 12%. The sample comprised peripheral blood. Receptors were obtained from a human donor in a cohort sampled during active COVID-19. Both conserved end residues are part of each CDR3. The D gene is left open where the match is weak. Where a row states a size, it is once, few, many or the class of an expanded clone; other rows omit it.

cdr3_aa,cdr3_nt,clone_size,v_call,d_call,j_call
CASSRGIGTNEKLFF,TGTGCCAGCAGCAGGGGTATCGGCACTAATGAAAAACTGTTTTTT,few,TRBV3-1/TRBV3-2,-,TRBJ1-4
CASSQDPGVYEQYF,TGCGCCAGCAGCCAAGATCCGGGGGTCTACGAGCAGTACTTC,-,TRBV4-3,-,TRBJ2-7
CASNLRGPPGADTQYF,TGTGCCAGCAACTTAAGGGGGCCCCCGGGAGCAGATACGCAGTATTTT,-,TRBV27,-,TRBJ2-3
CASSPDRRTYEQYF,TGCGCCAGCAGCCCGGACAGGAGAACCTACGAGCAGTACTTC,few,TRBV4-1,TRBD1,TRBJ2-7
CASSVVGQFTEAFF,TGTGCCAGCAGCGTAGTCGGACAATTCACTGAAGCTTTCTTT,-,TRBV9,-,TRBJ1-1
CASQTGAGNQPQHF,TGTGCCAGTCAGACAGGGGCTGGGAATCAGCCCCAGCATTTT,few,TRBV19,TRBD1,TRBJ1-5
CASSETVPGVANEKLFF,TGTGCCAGCAGCGAAACCGTCCCGGGGGTTGCTAATGAAAAACTGTTTTTT,-,TRBV6-1,-,TRBJ1-4
CASSSGQGGYGYTF,TGTGCCAGCAGCTCTGGACAGGGAGGCTATGGCTACACCTTC,-,TRBV28,TRBD1,TRBJ1-2
CASSLEQPYNEQFF,TGTGCCAGCAGCTTGGAACAGCCCTACAATGAGCAGTTCTTC,-,TRBV5-4,-,TRBJ2-1
CASSLWTSGGSTDTQYF,TGTGCCAGCAGCCTCTGGACTAGCGGGGGTAGCACAGATACGCAGTATTTT,-,TRBV5-6,TRBD2,TRBJ2-3
CASSQHLNTEAFF,TGTGCCAGCAGCCAACATCTGAACACTGAAGCTTTCTTT,few,TRBV3-1/TRBV3-2,-,TRBJ1-1
CASSRLGQNTEAFF,TGTGCCAGCAGCAGATTGGGACAGAACACTGAAGCTTTCTTT,-,TRBV4-2,-,TRBJ1-1
CASSPGQGSMYEQYF,TGCGCCAGCAGCCCGGGACAGGGAAGCATGTACGAGCAGTACTTC,-,TRBV5-1,TRBD1,TRBJ2-7
CASSPGEGAQFF,TGCGCCAGCAGCCCTGGGGAGGGTGCGCAGTTCTTC,-,TRBV5-1,TRBD2,TRBJ2-1
CASSLGDSYTGELFF,TGTGCCAGCAGCTTAGGGGACAGTTACACCGGGGAGCTGTTTTTT,-,TRBV7-9,TRBD1,TRBJ2-2
CASSINRGNSPLHF,TGTGCCAGTAGTATAAACAGGGGCAATTCACCCCTCCACTTT,-,TRBV19,TRBD1,TRBJ1-6
CASSLDSYGYTF,TGTGCCAGCAGCTTAGACAGCTATGGCTACACCTTC,-,TRBV7-2,-,TRBJ1-2
CATSKEGQNTEAFF,TGTGCCACCAGCAAAGAGGGACAGAACACTGAAGCTTTCTTT,-,TRBV15,-,TRBJ1-1